Presented here are 19 T cell receptor beta chains from one specimen sequenced in a study of blood T cell repertoires in COVID-19. Profiling relied on immunoSEQ multiplex PCR, and the TCRdb table lists in-frame clones only, not all of them. The sample consists of approximately 480,000 clones, around 90% of them appearing once. The specimen sequenced was PBMCs or T cells enriched from blood (not recorded which). The origin of the receptors is a woman between 18 and 29 years old who had recovered from COVID-19.

The rearrangement joins TRBV9 to TRBJ1-4; tentative D call: TRBD1 (5 bases). V dropped 0 bases and J dropped 3 bases, with 15 bases sitting between them. This CDR3 region has 17 residues. In germline, CDR1 is SGDLS, CDR2 YYNGEE. The CDR3 here is CASSVGRVGLPNEKLFF. In DNA form, the CDR3 reads TGTGCCAGCAGCGTAGGCAGGGTGGGGCTTCCTAATGAAAAACTGTTTTTT. Variable domain in full (rest from reference TRBV9 and TRBJ1-4): DSGVTQTPKHLITATGQRVTLRCSPRSGDLSVYWYQQSLDQGLQFLIQYYNGEERAKGNILERFSAQQFPDLHSELNLSSLELGDSALYFCASSVGRVGLPNEKLFFGSGTQLSVL.

The chain carries TRBV7-9 and TRBJ2-5; 8 bases are shared with TRBD2. J gave up 4 bases and V 5 bases, and 9 bases lay outside the gene matches. Looked up from germline, CDR1 is SEHNR and CDR2 is FQNEAQ (reference sequence). The CDR3 consists of 15 residues. The CDR3 region is CASSPGLARPETQYF. The CDR3 DNA is TGTGCCAGCAGCCCAGGACTAGCACGACCAGAGACCCAGTACTTC.

The rearrangement links TRBV7-9 to TRBJ2-6; 8 bases are a match to TRBD1. V shed 5 bases, J shed 2 bases, and the junction held 5 bases outside the gene matches. This CDR3 has 16 residues. The germline V gene encodes CDR1 SEHNR and CDR2 FQNEAQ (reference sequence). In nucleotides, the CDR3 is TGTGCCAGCAGCCTGGACAGGGCGACTGGGGCCAACGTCCTGACTTTC. As protein: CASSLDRATGANVLTF.

The rearrangement joins TRBV29-1 to TRBJ2-1, with 7 bases fitting TRBD1. CDR1 is SQVTM, CDR2 ANQGSEA, per germline. This CDR3 is 12 amino acids long. V dropped 6 bases and J dropped 12; count of bases not matched to a gene: 11. This CDR3 is CSVQTTGERQFF. CDR3 DNA sequence: TGCAGCGTCCAAACTACAGGGGAAAGGCAGTTCTTC.

The chain recombines TRBV7-9 with TRBJ1-1, with 7 bases lining up with TRBD1. The CDR3 consists of 14 residues. Germline lookup yields CDR1 SEHNR and CDR2 FQNEAQ (reference sequence). Trimming cost V 5 bases and J 4 bases; bases outside gene matches: 7. This chain's CDR3 is CASSLQGEATEAFF. The CDR3 nucleotides read TGTGCCAGCAGCCTTCAGGGGGAGGCCACTGAAGCTTTCTTT.

Note on this clone: One end of the junction is discordant with germline, which a read error may explain. This chain connects TRBV30 to TRBJ1-1; D may be TRBD1 (5 bases). The germline V gene encodes CDR1 GTSNPN and CDR2 SVGIG (reference sequence). This CDR3 has 11 amino acids. CDR3 region: CAWAQQVEASF. CDR3 DNA: TGTGCCTGGGCGCAACAGGTTGAAGCTTCCTTT.

The rearrangement uses TRBV24-1 and TRBJ1-1, with D perhaps matching TRBD1 (5 bases). Germline CDR1 is KGHDR and CDR2 is SFDVKD. The V end lost 4 bases, the J end lost 7 bases, and 9 bases lay between the germline ends. This CDR3 spans 12 amino acids. CDR3 DNA: TGTGCCACCAGTGACACAAGGGGTGAAGCTTTCTTT. Translating it yields CATSDTRGEAFF.

The rearrangement joins TRBV7-9 to TRBJ1-1; D possibly corresponds to TRBD1 (6 bases). Trimming pared 5 bases from V and 5 bases from J, leaving 9 bases between. CDR1 and CDR2 (germline): SEHNR, FQNEAQ (reference sequence). This CDR3 is 12 amino acids long. The CDR3 coding sequence is TGTGCCAGCAGCCTGGACAGTACTGAAGCTTTCTTT. The encoded protein is CASSLDSTEAFF. The full variable domain, its missing parts supplied by reference TRBV7-9 and TRBJ1-1, is DTGVSQNPRHKITKRGQNVTFRCDPISEHNRLYWYRQTLGQGPEFLTYFQNEAQLEKSRLLSDRFSAERPKGSFSTLEIQRTEQGDSAMYLCASSLDSTEAFFGQGTRLTVV.

The genes are TRBV3-1 (or the pseudogene TRBV3-2) and TRBJ1-4; TRBD1 agrees at 7 bases. The V and J ends lost 5 bases and 5 bases, in that order; junction bases with no gene match: 11. The CDR3 length is 16 residues. Germline V gene sequence: CDR1 LGHDT, CDR2 YNNKEL (reference sequence). CDR3 sequence: CASSETEGALNEKLFF. The CDR3 DNA sequence: TGTGCCAGCAGCGAAACGGAGGGGGCGTTGAATGAAAAACTGTTTTTT.

The chain recombines TRBV12-2 with TRBJ2-7; TRBD1 was called by the table and not checked on the DNA. TRBV12-2 is reported as a pseudogene. The CDR3 length is 18 residues. DNA of the CDR3: TGTGCAAGTCGCTTGGTCGAATCGAGGGACAGGAGCTCCTACGAGCAGTACTTC. It specifies CASRLVESRDRSSYEQYF.

This clone has just a few counts. The chain combines TRBV5-1 with TRBJ1-1; D may be TRBD1 (5 bases). Trimming cost V 0 bases and J 0 bases, with 15 bases left between them. The CDR3 has 17 residues. CDR1 is SGHRS, CDR2 YFSETQ, per germline. The CDR3 region has the DNA TGCGCCAGCAGCTTGGAGCACTGGGGCCGGATGAACACTGAAGCTTTCTTT. Translating it yields CASSLEHWGRMNTEAFF.

The chain has TRBV19 and TRBJ1-5; 7 bases fit TRBD1. Germline values: CDR1 LNHDA, CDR2 SQIVND (reference sequence). J was trimmed by 11 bases and V by 5 bases; bases with no gene match: 12. The CDR3 consists of 14 residues. CDR3 sequence reads: CASSHADRVGSQHF. CDR3 DNA: TGTGCCAGTAGTCATGCCGACAGGGTCGGGTCCCAGCATTTT.

The J gene is TRBJ1-5, the V gene TRBV19, with D possibly TRBD1 on 6 matching bases. Germline V gene lookup returns CDR1 LNHDA and CDR2 SQIVND (reference sequence). The V and J ends lost 7 bases and 9 bases respectively, with 22 bases between them. This CDR3 contains 15 residues. The CDR3 protein is CASTPGGASMAPQHF. CDR3 DNA: TGTGCCAGTACCCCTGGGGGGGCCTCCATGGCGCCCCAGCATTTT.

This chain links TRBV19 with TRBJ2-1, with TRBD2 matching 8 bases. This CDR3 is 14 amino acids long. The ends lost 4 bases at V and 7 bases at J; junction bases unmatched: 6. Germline values: CDR1 LNHDA, CDR2 SQIVND (reference sequence). The CDR3 DNA follows: TGTGCCAGTAGTACGGTGAGCGGGGGAAATGAGCAGTTCTTC. Translated, it gives CASSTVSGGNEQFF.

A note on this clone: The same CDR3 can be traced to other DNA sequences in this sample. The chain carries TRBV5-1 and TRBJ1-2; D not certain. CDR3 length: 12 residues. Deletions cut 5 bases from V and 4 bases from J, with 9 bases between. The V gene's germline CDR1 is SGHRS and CDR2 YFSETQ. CDR3 in amino acids: CASSSEGYGYTF. In DNA, the CDR3 is TGCGCCAGCAGTTCAGAGGGCTATGGCTACACCTTC.

This sequence joins TRBV2 and TRBJ1-5; D gene ambiguous. V was clipped by 4 bases and J by 2 bases, with 12 bases between them. The CDR3 runs to 15 residues. In germline, CDR1 is SNHLY, CDR2 FYNNEI. This CDR3 is CASSVEGAGNQPQHF. CDR3 nucleotide sequence: TGTGCCAGCAGTGTGGAGGGCGCGGGCAATCAGCCCCAGCATTTT.

As for this clone: Additional DNA sequences in this sample encode the identical CDR3. The chain is built from TRBV24-1 and TRBJ2-5; 8 bases line up with TRBD1. The CDR3 has 15 residues. The trim removed 2 bases at V and 5 bases at J, leaving 6 bases unmatched. Germline V gives CDR1 KGHDR, CDR2 SFDVKD. The CDR3 loop is CATSDSQGAGETQYF. CDR3 DNA: TGTGCCACCAGTGATTCTCAGGGGGCGGGGGAGACCCAGTACTTC.

This chain links TRBV30 with TRBJ2-3; D perhaps matches TRBD2 (7 bases). Germline CDR1 is GTSNPN and CDR2 is SVGIG (reference sequence). V was clipped by 2 bases and J by 4 bases, with 16 bases between them. CDR3 length equals 15 residues. This CDR3 is CAWSRGARSPDTQYF. Here the CDR3 DNA reads TGTGCCTGGAGTCGGGGGGCTCGGAGTCCAGATACGCAGTATTTT.

The chain has TRBV27 and TRBJ1-4; 7 bases align to TRBD1. CDR3 size: 13 residues. CDR1 MNHEY and CDR2 SMNVEV come from the germline V gene (reference sequence). V shed 6 bases, J shed 7 bases, and the junction held 5 bases outside the gene matches. DNA for the CDR3: TGTGCCAGCAGCGACAGGGACGGTGAAAAACTGTTTTTT. It is translated as CASSDRDGEKLFF. Full variable domain (missing parts from reference TRBV27 and TRBJ1-4): EAQVTQNPRYLITVTGKKLTVTCSQNMNHEYMSWYRQDPGLGLRQIYYSMNVEVTDKGDVPEGYKVSRKEKRNFPLILESPSPNQTSLYFCASSDRDGEKLFFGSGTQLSVL.